These 21 T cell receptor beta chains share one sample of origin, sequenced in a study of blood T cell repertoires in COVID-19. The repertoire was sequenced with immunoSEQ multiplex PCR; TCRdb's copy has only in-frame clones and lacks some. The table lists fewer than 350,000 clones, around 85% of them singletons. Sequenced input: peripheral blood. All receptors come from a woman aged 25 to 39 with COVID-19, enrolled during active disease.

The gene calls are TRBV7-8 and TRBJ1-3; D is undetermined. From germline, CDR1 is SGHVS and CDR2 FQNEAQ. The CDR3 is made up of 16 amino acids. The ends were cut back, 3 bases at V and 0 bases at J, with 12 bases in the middle. CDR3 in amino acids: CASSFTASYSGNTIYF. The CDR3 nucleotides read TGTGCCAGCAGCTTTACAGCCTCGTACTCTGGAAACACCATATATTTT.

This rearrangement joins TRBV5-4 to TRBJ2-2; 8 bases agree with TRBD2. CDR1 and CDR2 from the germline V gene are SGHNT and YYREEE (reference sequence). J was trimmed by 7 bases and V by 4 bases; bases with no gene match: 15. This CDR3 has 17 residues. CDR3 amino acids: CASSPGTVRGGIGELFF. In nucleotides, the CDR3 is TGTGCCAGCAGCCCTGGGACCGTTCGGGGGGGTATCGGGGAGCTGTTTTTT.

CDR3 sequence (DNA): TGTGCCAGTAGTCGGGACAGGGGGCCAGCATTCGGCGGGGAGCTGTTTTTT. The encoded protein is CASSRDRGPAFGGELFF. The V call is TRBV19, the J call TRBJ2-2; TRBD1 matches at 12 bases. J was trimmed by 7 bases and V by 5 bases; bases with no gene match: 11. The germline CDR1 and CDR2 sequences are LNHDA and SQIVND (reference sequence). This CDR3 is built from 17 residues.

There are a few counts of this clone. The chain links TRBV5-1 to TRBJ2-7; 12 bases line up with TRBD2. V was clipped by 3 bases and J by 2 bases; unmatched bases: 3. Germline loops: CDR1 SGHRS, CDR2 YFSETQ. This CDR3 comprises 15 residues. The CDR3 here is CASSSTSGGPYEQYF. CDR3 nucleotide sequence: TGCGCCAGCAGCTCCACTAGCGGGGGGCCCTACGAGCAGTACTTC.

The chain carries TRBV21-1 and TRBJ2-5; the table's D call TRBD2 went unverified against the DNA. TRBV21-1 is reported as a pseudogene. The CDR3 runs to 18 residues. This chain's CDR3 is CASSKKVRQAPLSETQYF. CDR3 DNA sequence: TGTGCCAGCAGCAAAAAAGTGAGGCAAGCGCCCTTAAGTGAGACCCAGTACTTC.

The chain recombines TRBV6-1 with TRBJ1-5, with D possibly TRBD1 on 6 matching bases. This CDR3 comprises 15 residues. Germline V CDR1 and CDR2: MNHNS, SASEGT. V lost 1 base and J 3 bases, leaving 10 bases between the germline ends. This chain's CDR3 is CASSEGGGNNQPQHF. The CDR3 DNA is TGTGCCAGCAGTGAAGGAGGGGGTAACAATCAGCCCCAGCATTTT.

In this sample, this clone turned up a few times. At one boundary the junction diverges from the germline segment, which might be a read error. This chain uses TRBV28 with TRBJ2-7, with D perhaps matching TRBD2 (5 bases). Germline-derived CDR1 and CDR2 are MDHEN and SYDVKM. This CDR3 is 14 amino acids long. The CDR3 nucleotides read TGTGCCAGCAGTCCATCTAATTCCGGGCCGGGATGGCGCTTC. Translated: CASSPSNSGPGWRF.

V and J are TRBV29-1 and TRBJ1-4; D perhaps matches TRBD1 (6 bases). The germline V gene encodes CDR1 SQVTM and CDR2 ANQGSEA. The CDR3 totals 15 residues. Trimming removed 5 bases at V and 0 bases at J, with 13 bases between. The DNA for the CDR3 is TGCAGCGTTAGGGGGTCAACGACAACTAATGAAAAACTGTTTTTT. Its translation is CSVRGSTTTNEKLFF.

This clone was found a few times. The chain couples TRBV4-2 to TRBJ2-7; 11 bases are shared with TRBD2. V shed 2 bases and J 2 bases; nucleotides not matched to a gene: 2. The CDR3 runs 15 residues. Germline CDR1 reads LGHNA; CDR2 reads YNFKEQ. The chain's CDR3 is CASSQLAGGPYEQYF. The DNA of the CDR3 is TGTGCCAGCAGCCAACTAGCGGGGGGTCCCTACGAGCAGTACTTC.

The chain combines TRBV5-1 with TRBJ2-5; TRBD2 matches 12 bases. The germline gives CDR1 SGHRS, CDR2 YFSETQ. This CDR3 has 15 amino acids. V was clipped by 4 bases and J by 4 bases; unmatched bases: 5. The CDR3 DNA sequence: TGCGCCAGCAGCAAGACTAGCGGGGGACGAGAGACCCAGTACTTC. Translating gives CASSKTSGGRETQYF.

The chain carries TRBV6-6 and TRBJ2-6, with D maybe TRBD1 (6 bases). The CDR3 is 15 amino acids. V was trimmed by 2 bases and J by 4 bases, leaving 9 bases between them. Germline assignment: CDR1 MNHNY and CDR2 SVGAGI (reference sequence). The DNA of the CDR3 is TGTGCCAGCAGTTACGAGGGGACAGGGGCCAACGTCCTGACTTTC. Its translation: CASSYEGTGANVLTF.

V is TRBV4-1 and J is TRBJ1-6; 9 bases align to TRBD1. J gave up 10 bases and V 4 bases, and 5 bases lay outside the gene matches. The CDR3 totals 14 residues. In germline, CDR1 is MGHRA, CDR2 YSYEKL. This CDR3 reads CASSLGQGRSPLHF. The CDR3, as DNA: TGCGCCAGCAGCCTAGGACAGGGGAGGTCACCCCTCCACTTT.

Only one count was recorded for this clone. The chain combines TRBV27 with TRBJ2-3; a weak D match, TRBD2 (5 bases). V was cut by 5 bases and J by 0 bases, with 18 bases left in between. This CDR3 is built from 17 residues. CDR1 and CDR2 (germline): MNHEY, SMNVEV (reference sequence). This CDR3 is CASSPLEDPYSTDTQYF. In DNA form, the CDR3 reads TGTGCCAGCAGTCCCCTGGAGGACCCCTATAGCACAGATACGCAGTATTTT.

V usage is TRBV28 and J usage is TRBJ2-7; 7 nucleotides match TRBD1. V lost 2 bases, J lost 2 bases, and 0 bases stayed unmatched. CDR3 length: 13 amino acids. Per the germline V gene, CDR1 is MDHEN and CDR2 is SYDVKM. CDR3 in DNA: TGTGCCAGCAGTTTAACAGGGGCCTACGAGCAGTACTTC. As protein: CASSLTGAYEQYF.

V is TRBV4-1 and J is TRBJ2-7; tentatively, D is TRBD1 (6 bases). This CDR3 contains 13 residues. V was shortened by 1 base and J by 12 bases, with 16 bases between the two germline ends. CDR1 and CDR2 from the germline V gene are MGHRA and YSYEKL. CDR3 DNA: TGCGCCAGCAGCCAAGTCCTACAGGGCTTTCCGTACTTC. This sequence encodes CASSQVLQGFPYF.

V and J are TRBV27 and TRBJ2-7, with D perhaps matching TRBD2 (6 bases). With 5 bases removed from V and 2 bases from J, the gap between germline ends came to 16 bases. This CDR3 has 15 residues. Per germline, CDR1 MNHEY and CDR2 SMNVEV (reference sequence). The CDR3 reads CASSKPGLGAYEQYF. As DNA, the CDR3 is TGTGCCAGCAGTAAACCGGGACTTGGAGCCTACGAGCAGTACTTC.

V usage is TRBV29-1 and J usage is TRBJ2-7, with 9 bases that match TRBD1. J lost 5 bases, V lost 6 bases, and 17 bases had no gene match. CDR1 and CDR2 (germline): SQVTM, ANQGSEA. The CDR3 length is 16 residues. CDR3 DNA: TGCAGCGTCGGCCTATTTCCGGGACAGGGAGGGCACGAGCAGTACTTC. It specifies CSVGLFPGQGGHEQYF.

The V call is TRBV4-1, the J call TRBJ1-5, with D maybe TRBD1 (6 bases). The germline gives CDR1 MGHRA, CDR2 YSYEKL. V was clipped by 0 bases and J by 4 bases, with 13 bases between them. The CDR3 has 16 residues. Here the CDR3 DNA reads TGCGCCAGCAGCCAAGATGAGTTAAGGGGGAATCAGCCCCAGCATTTT. This sequence encodes CASSQDELRGNQPQHF.

The chain combines TRBV3-1 (or the pseudogene TRBV3-2) with TRBJ2-2; D perhaps matches TRBD1 (5 bases). Trimming pared 0 bases from V and 9 bases from J, leaving 14 bases between. CDR3 length equals 15 residues. Germline CDR1 reads LGHDT; CDR2 reads YNNKEL (reference sequence). CDR3 coding DNA: TGTGCCAGCAGCCAAGATTCTGCAGGGTACCGGGAGCTGTTTTTT. Protein sequence: CASSQDSAGYRELFF.

The chain is built from TRBV5-1 and TRBJ1-5, with D possibly TRBD1 on 5 matching bases. The CDR3 is 14 residues long. V shed 0 bases and J shed 9 bases, with 13 bases lying between them. CDR1 is SGHRS and CDR2 is YFSETQ in the germline V gene. This CDR3 is CASSLEGPQGPQHF. CDR3 sequence (DNA): TGCGCCAGCAGCTTGGAAGGCCCCCAGGGGCCCCAGCATTTT.

This rearrangement joins TRBV19 to TRBJ2-6; tentative D call: TRBD1 (6 bases). Trimming stripped 3 bases from V and 2 bases from J, with 14 bases between. Germline CDR1 reads LNHDA; CDR2 reads SQIVND (reference sequence). The CDR3 spans 17 residues. This CDR3 reads CASSITNRVAGANVLTF. For the CDR3, the DNA is TGTGCCAGTAGTATTACCAACAGGGTTGCTGGGGCCAACGTCCTGACTTTC.